This T cell receptor beta chain was captured by sequencing in a study of T cell repertoires in cytomegalovirus infection. Study information: Public TCR beta signatures were indicative of both CMV infection and a matching HLA type.

Study results and limitations: Ex vivo, HLA-C-restricted CMV-specific TCR beta clonotypes prevailed over the rest of the response.

This CDR3 has 15 residues. Trimming cost V 3 bases and J 8 bases, with 14 bases left between them. Germline V CDR1 and CDR2: SGHVS, FNYEAQ. MiXCR was run by TCRdb on the reads, yielding one entry per CDR3 protein. The sample includes more than 650,000 distinct CDR3 sequences, about a third of them seen just once. Worth noting for this clonotype: What it binds is unknown.

The rearrangement links TRBV7-6 to TRBJ2-6, with D possibly called TRBD1 or TRBD2 (6 bases each). Sequenced material: PBMCs. This receptor was taken from a human donor in good health (CMV status not recorded). Some clones in this sample may be carry-over from other donors' samples. The CDR3 bases are TGTGCCAGCAGCTTTCCAAAGGGGGGTACCAACGTCCTGACTTTC. It is translated as CASSFPKGGTNVLTF.